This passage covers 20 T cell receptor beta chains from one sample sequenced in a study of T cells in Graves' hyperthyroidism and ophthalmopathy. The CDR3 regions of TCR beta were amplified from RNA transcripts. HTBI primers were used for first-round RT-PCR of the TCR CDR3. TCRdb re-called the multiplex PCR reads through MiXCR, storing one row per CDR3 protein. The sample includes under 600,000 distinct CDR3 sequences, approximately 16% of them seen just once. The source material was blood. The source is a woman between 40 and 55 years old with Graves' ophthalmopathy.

CDR3 protein: CASRTAPSSYEQYF. CDR3 sequence (DNA): TGTGCCAGCAGGACGGCCCCTAGCTCCTACGAGCAGTACTTC. The gene calls are TRBV27 and TRBJ2-7; no clear D. V was pared by 6 bases and J by 0 bases, with 12 bases between. Germline CDR1 and CDR2: MNHEY and SMNVEV (reference sequence). The CDR3 loop spans 14 amino acids.

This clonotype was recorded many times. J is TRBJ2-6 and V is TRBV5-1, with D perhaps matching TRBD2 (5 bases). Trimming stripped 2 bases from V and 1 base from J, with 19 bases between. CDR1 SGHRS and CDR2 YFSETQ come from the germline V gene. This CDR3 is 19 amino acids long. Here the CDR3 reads CASSFDGAEGSSGANVLTF. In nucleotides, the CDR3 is TGCGCCAGCAGCTTTGACGGAGCCGAGGGCAGTTCTGGGGCCAACGTCCTGACTTTC.

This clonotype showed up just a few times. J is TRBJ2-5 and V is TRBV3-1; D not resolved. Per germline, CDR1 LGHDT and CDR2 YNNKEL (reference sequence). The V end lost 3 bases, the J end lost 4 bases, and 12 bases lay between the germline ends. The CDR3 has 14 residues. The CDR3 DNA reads TGTGCCAGCAGCCACATCCCCAACGGAGAGACCCAGTACTTC. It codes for CASSHIPNGETQYF.

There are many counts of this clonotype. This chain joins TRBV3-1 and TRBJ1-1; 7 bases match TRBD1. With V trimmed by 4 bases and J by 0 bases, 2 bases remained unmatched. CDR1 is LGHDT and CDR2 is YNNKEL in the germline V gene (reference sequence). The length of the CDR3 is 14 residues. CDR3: CASSRGQVNTEAFF. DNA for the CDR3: TGTGCCAGCAGCCGCGGACAGGTGAACACTGAAGCTTTCTTT.

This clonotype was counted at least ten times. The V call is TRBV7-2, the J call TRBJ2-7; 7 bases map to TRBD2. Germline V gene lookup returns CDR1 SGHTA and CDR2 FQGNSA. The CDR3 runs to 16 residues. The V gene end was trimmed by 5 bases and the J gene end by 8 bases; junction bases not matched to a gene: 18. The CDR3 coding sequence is TGTGCCAGCAGCCCAAGGGTCTTGGCGGGAGCCATCCAGCAGTACTTC. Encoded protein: CASSPRVLAGAIQQYF.

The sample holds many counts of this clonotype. CDR3 sequence (DNA): TGCAGTGCTGGGAGGAGCGGGAGGGCCCAAGTTGGCGAGCAGTACTTC. Translating it yields CSAGRSGRAQVGEQYF. The chain recombines TRBV20-1 with TRBJ2-7, with 10 bases identical to TRBD2. Germline loops: CDR1 DFQATT, CDR2 SNEGSKA (reference sequence). V trimming: 5 bases; J trimming: 6 bases; junction bases outside the gene matches: 16. The CDR3 spans 16 residues.

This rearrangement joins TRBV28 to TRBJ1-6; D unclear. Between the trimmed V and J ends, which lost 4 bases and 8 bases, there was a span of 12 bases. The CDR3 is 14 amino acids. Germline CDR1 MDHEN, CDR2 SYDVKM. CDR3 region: CASSSHGSDSPLHF. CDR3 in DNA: TGTGCCAGCAGTTCACACGGTAGTGATTCACCCCTCCACTTT.

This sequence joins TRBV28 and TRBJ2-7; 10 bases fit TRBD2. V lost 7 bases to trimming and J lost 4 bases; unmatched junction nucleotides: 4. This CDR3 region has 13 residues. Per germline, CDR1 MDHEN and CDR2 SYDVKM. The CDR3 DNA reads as TGTGCCAGCACTAGCGGGAGAATGTACGAGCAGTACTTC. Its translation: CASTSGRMYEQYF.

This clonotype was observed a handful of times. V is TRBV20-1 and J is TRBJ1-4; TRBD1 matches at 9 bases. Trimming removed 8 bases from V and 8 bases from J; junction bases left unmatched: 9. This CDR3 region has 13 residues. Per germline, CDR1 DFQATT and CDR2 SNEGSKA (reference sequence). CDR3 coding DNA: TGCAGTTCTCCGGGGACAGGGAGGGAAAAACTGTTTTTT. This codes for CSSPGTGREKLFF.

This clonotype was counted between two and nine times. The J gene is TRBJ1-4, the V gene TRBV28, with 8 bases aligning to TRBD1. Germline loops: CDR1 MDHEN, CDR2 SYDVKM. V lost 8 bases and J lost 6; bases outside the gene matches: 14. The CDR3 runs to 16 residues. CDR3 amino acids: CASSSGGALRDEKLFF. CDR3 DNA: TGTGCCAGCTCGTCAGGGGGCGCATTGAGAGATGAAAAACTGTTTTTT.

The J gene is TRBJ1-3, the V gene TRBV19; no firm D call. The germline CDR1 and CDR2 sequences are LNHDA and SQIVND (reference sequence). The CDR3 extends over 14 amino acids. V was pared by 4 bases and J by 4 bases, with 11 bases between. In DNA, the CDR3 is TGTGCCAGTAGTACGAAGCAGGTCGGAAACACCATATATTTT. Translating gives CASSTKQVGNTIYF.

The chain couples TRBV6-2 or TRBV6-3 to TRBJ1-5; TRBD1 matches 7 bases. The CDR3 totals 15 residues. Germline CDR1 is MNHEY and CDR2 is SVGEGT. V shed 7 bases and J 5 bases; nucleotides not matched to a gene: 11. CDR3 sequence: CASNLDHQGDQPQHF. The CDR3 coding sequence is TGTGCCAGCAACCTAGACCACCAGGGGGATCAGCCCCAGCATTTT.

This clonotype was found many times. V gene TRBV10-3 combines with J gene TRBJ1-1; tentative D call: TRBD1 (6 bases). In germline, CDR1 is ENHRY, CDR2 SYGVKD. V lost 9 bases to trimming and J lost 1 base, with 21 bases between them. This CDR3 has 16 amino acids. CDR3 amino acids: CAISAGGSLSNTEAFF. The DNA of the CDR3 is TGTGCCATTAGCGCTGGGGGCAGCCTTTCGAACACTGAAGCTTTCTTT.

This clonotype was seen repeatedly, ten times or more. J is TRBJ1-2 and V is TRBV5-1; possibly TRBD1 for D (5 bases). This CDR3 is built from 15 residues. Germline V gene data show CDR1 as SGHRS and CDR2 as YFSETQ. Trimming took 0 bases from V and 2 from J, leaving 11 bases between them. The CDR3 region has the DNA TGCGCCAGCAGCTTGGAGCCAGGGATCAACTATGGCTACACCTTC. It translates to CASSLEPGINYGYTF. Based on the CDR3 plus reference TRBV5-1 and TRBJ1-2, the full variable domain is KAGVTQTPRYLIKTRGQQVTLSCSPISGHRSVSWYQQTPGQGLQFLFEYFSETQRNKGNFPGRFSGRQFSNSRSEMNVSTLELGDSALYLCASSLEPGINYGYTFGSGTRLTVV.

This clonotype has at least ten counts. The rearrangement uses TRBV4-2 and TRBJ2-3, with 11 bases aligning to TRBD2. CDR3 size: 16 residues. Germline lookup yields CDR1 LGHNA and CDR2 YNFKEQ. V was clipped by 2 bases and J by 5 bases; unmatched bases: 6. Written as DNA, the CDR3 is TGTGCCAGCAGCCAACTTACTAGCGGGGGCGGAGATACGCAGTATTTT. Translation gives CASSQLTSGGGDTQYF.

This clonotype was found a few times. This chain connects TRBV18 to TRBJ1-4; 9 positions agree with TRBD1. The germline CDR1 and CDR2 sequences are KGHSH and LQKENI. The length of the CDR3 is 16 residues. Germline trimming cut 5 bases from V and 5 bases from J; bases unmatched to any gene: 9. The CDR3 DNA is TGTGCCAGCTCAGGGACAACAGGGGGCTCCAATGAAAAACTGTTTTTT. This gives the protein CASSGTTGGSNEKLFF.

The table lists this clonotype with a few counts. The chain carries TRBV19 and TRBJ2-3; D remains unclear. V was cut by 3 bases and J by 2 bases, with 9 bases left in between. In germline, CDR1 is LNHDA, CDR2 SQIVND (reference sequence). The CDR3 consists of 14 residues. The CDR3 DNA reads TGTGCCAGTAGTATTGGCGTCTACACAGATACGCAGTATTTT. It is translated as CASSIGVYTDTQYF.

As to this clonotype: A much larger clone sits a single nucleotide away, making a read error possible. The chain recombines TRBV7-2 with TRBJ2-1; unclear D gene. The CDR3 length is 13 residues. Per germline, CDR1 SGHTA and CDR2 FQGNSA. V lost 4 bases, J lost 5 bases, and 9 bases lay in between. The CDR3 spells CASSSGEHNEQFF. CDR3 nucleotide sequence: TGTGCCAGCAGCTCAGGCGAACACAATGAGCAGTTCTTC.

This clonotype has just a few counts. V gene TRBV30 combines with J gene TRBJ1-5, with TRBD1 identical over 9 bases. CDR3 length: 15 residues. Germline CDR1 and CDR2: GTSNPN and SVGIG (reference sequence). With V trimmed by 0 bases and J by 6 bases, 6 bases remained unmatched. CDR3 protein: CAWSVKGQGTQPQHF. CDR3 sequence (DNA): TGTGCCTGGAGTGTAAAAGGACAGGGGACTCAGCCCCAGCATTTT.

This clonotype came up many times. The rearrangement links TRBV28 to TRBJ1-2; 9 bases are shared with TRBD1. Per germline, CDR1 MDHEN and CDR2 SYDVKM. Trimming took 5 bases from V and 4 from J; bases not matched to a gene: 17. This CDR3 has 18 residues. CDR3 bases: TGTGCCAGCAGTGGGACAGCCGGGACAGGGTTTGGGGGCTATGGCTACACCTTC. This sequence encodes CASSGTAGTGFGGYGYTF.